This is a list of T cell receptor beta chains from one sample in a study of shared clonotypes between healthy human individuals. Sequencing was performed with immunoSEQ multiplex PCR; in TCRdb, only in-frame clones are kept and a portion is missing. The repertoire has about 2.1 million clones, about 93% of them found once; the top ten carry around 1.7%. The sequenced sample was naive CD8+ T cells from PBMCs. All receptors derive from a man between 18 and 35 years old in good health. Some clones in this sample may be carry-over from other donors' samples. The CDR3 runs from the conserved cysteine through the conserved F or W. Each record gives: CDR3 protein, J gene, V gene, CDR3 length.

CDR3: CASSLGGGSVYGYTF; J: TRBJ1-2; V: TRBV27; length: 15
CDR3: CASSVQTNYGYTF; J: TRBJ1-2; V: TRBV19; length: 13
CDR3: CASSYGTGGKTQYF; J: TRBJ2-5; V: TRBV6-5; length: 14
CDR3: CASSLGLSGAYEQYF; J: TRBJ2-7; V: TRBV5-5; length: 15
CDR3: CASSFQGSRDGYTF; J: TRBJ1-2; V: TRBV7-2; length: 14
CDR3: CASSLDWGGTTEQYF; J: TRBJ2-7; V: TRBV7-6; length: 15
CDR3: CASSRTGANTGELFF; J: TRBJ2-2; V: TRBV5-1; length: 15
CDR3: CASSLGYGEALEQYF; J: TRBJ2-7; V: TRBV11-3; length: 15
CDR3: CASSQARRDRVTTEAFF; J: TRBJ1-1; V: TRBV4-2; length: 17
CDR3: CASSERAGGPDTQYF; J: TRBJ2-3; V: TRBV2; length: 15
CDR3: CASIRSFHRESEAFF; J: TRBJ1-1; V: TRBV6-6; length: 15
CDR3: CASSSNELAGLIGELFF; J: TRBJ2-2; V: TRBV11-1; length: 17
CDR3: CASSFTPVEQFF; J: TRBJ2-1; V: TRBV7-9; length: 12
CDR3: CASTGLESNEQYF; J: TRBJ2-7; V: TRBV27; length: 13
CDR3: CASSTTRKF; J: TRBJ1-2; V: TRBV7-9; length: 9
CDR3: CSVDSSSLNEQFF; J: TRBJ2-1; V: TRBV29-1; length: 13
CDR3: CASSLARDVENTF; J: TRBJ1-2; V: TRBV7-9; length: 13
CDR3: CATPWEGSIYGYTF; J: TRBJ1-2; V: TRBV7-9; length: 14
CDR3: CASSEPGGVNEKLFF; J: TRBJ1-4; V: TRBV2; length: 15
CDR3: CASSQVWTSANTGELFF; J: TRBJ2-2; V: TRBV14; length: 17
CDR3: CASSGSEEGYGYTF; J: TRBJ1-2; V: TRBV9; length: 14
CDR3: CAISGGGDTAYEQYF; J: TRBJ2-7; V: TRBV10-3; length: 15
CDR3: CASTPGLPFYNEQFF; J: TRBJ2-1; V: TRBV28; length: 15
CDR3: CASSPPTGINEQFF; J: TRBJ2-1; V: TRBV28; length: 14
CDR3: CSATTDTQYF; J: TRBJ2-3; V: TRBV20-1; length: 10
CDR3: CASSQGLAVRYEQYF; J: TRBJ2-7; V: TRBV4-3; length: 15
CDR3: CASSQRSGRASYNEQFF; J: TRBJ2-1; V: TRBV4-2; length: 17
CDR3: CASSIGEYEQYF; J: TRBJ2-7; V: TRBV19; length: 12
CDR3: CASSWSGARTEQYF; J: TRBJ2-7; V: TRBV5-6; length: 14
CDR3: CASSLNPGTATYEQYF; J: TRBJ2-7; V: TRBV7-3; length: 16
CDR3: CASSYSGTGSYGYTF; J: TRBJ1-2; V: TRBV6-5; length: 15
CDR3: CASSPRAPANEKLFF; J: TRBJ1-4; V: TRBV27; length: 15
CDR3: CASSHQLAEYTDTQYF; J: TRBJ2-3; V: TRBV7-2; length: 16
CDR3: CASSRDREDTQYF; J: TRBJ2-3; V: TRBV9; length: 13
CDR3: CASSQEAGNTEAFF; J: TRBJ1-1; V: TRBV14; length: 14
CDR3: CASSIDQVGYEQFF; J: TRBJ2-1; V: TRBV19; length: 14
CDR3: CASSLDTPLYNEQFF; J: TRBJ2-1; V: TRBV5-1; length: 15
CDR3: CASSPRDRALNTEAFF; J: TRBJ1-1; V: TRBV4-1; length: 16
CDR3: CASSEWTNQPQHF; J: TRBJ1-5; V: TRBV6-1; length: 13
CDR3: CASSQEGGFREQFF; J: TRBJ2-1; V: TRBV4-2; length: 14
CDR3: CASSYPALSPRETQYF; J: TRBJ2-5; V: TRBV6-5; length: 16